The present T cell receptor (beta chain) was sequenced within a study of blood T cell repertoires in COVID-19. Study summary: T cells, B-cell-depleted T cells, or PBMCs supplied cDNA or gDNA.

The CDR3 covers 17 residues. Germline CDR1 reads MGHDK; CDR2 reads SYGVNS. V shed 2 bases, J shed 5 bases, and the junction held 4 bases outside the gene matches. Some clones are missing from TCRdb's copy, which holds only in-frame ones; the method was immunoSEQ multiplex PCR. Altogether approximately 52,000 clones are present, 65% to 90% being singletons, with the ten largest covering 12% to 15%. The specimen sequenced was peripheral blood. This rearrangement joins TRBV25-1 to TRBJ2-2; 14 positions agree with TRBD2. This receptor was identified in a man between 65 and 85 years old with acute or convalescent COVID-19. This CDR3 is CASSEGGLAGGTGELFF. CDR3 nucleotide sequence: TGTGCCAGCAGTGAAGGAGGACTAGCGGGAGGTACCGGGGAGCTGTTTTTT. Full variable domain (rest looked up from reference TRBV25-1 and TRBJ2-2): EADIYQTPRYLVIGTGKKITLECSQTMGHDKMYWYQQDPGMELHLIHYSYGVNSTEKGDLSSESTVSRIRTEHFPLTLESARPSHTSQYLCASSEGGLAGGTGELFFGEGSRLTVL.